The 24 T cell receptor beta chains in this list originate from one sample, sequenced in a study of T cells in Graves' hyperthyroidism and ophthalmopathy (dated by TCRdb to the late 2010s). To prepare the library, multiplex PCR was applied. Sequenced on an Illumina HiSeq 2000. The TCR beta CDR3 regions were amplified from RNA transcripts. For the first round of RT-PCR on the TCR CDR3, the HTBI primer set was used together with the Qiagen OneStep RT-PCR kit. TCRdb reworked the public reads: Q25 trimming with fastp, MiXCR clone assembly, productive beta chains retained. Each entry merges the rows of one CDR3 protein and shows their most common DNA and genes. The sample table holds some 760,000 distinct CDR3 sequences, of which 14% were seen once. In total, the top ten clones hold 10% to 13% of the sample. Specimen: blood. These receptors all come from a woman younger than 30 with Graves' hyperthyroidism.

As to this clonotype: This may be a read error: a much more frequent sequence differs by one nucleotide. V is TRBV6-9 and J is TRBJ2-1; 13 bases line up with TRBD2. CDR1 MNHGY and CDR2 SVAAGI come from the germline V gene. The CDR3 spans 17 residues. The CDR3 DNA sequence: TGTGCCGGCAGTTCACTAGCGGGAGGGCCTCGGTACAATGAGCAGTTCTTC. Translating gives CAGSSLAGGPRYNEQFF.

The gene calls are TRBV7-9 and TRBJ2-5; D may be TRBD1 (6 bases). Germline V gene sequence: CDR1 SEHNR, CDR2 FQNEAQ (reference sequence). The CDR3 totals 18 residues. V was pared by 2 bases and J by 1 base, with 20 bases between. The CDR3 nucleotides are TGTGCCAGCAGCTTAAGTAAGGGCCAGGGGCTCCGCCAAGAGACCCAGTACTTC. It encodes CASSLSKGQGLRQETQYF.

This clonotype was seen a few times. The gene calls are TRBV9 and TRBJ2-5; a possible D gene is TRBD2 (5 bases). CDR3 length equals 15 residues. The V gene lost 0 bases and the J gene lost 0 bases, with 9 bases spanning the gap. Germline V lookup: CDR1 SGDLS, CDR2 YYNGEE. CDR3 protein: CASSVGGANQETQYF. The CDR3 bases are TGTGCCAGCAGCGTAGGGGGAGCCAACCAAGAGACCCAGTACTTC.

The table lists this clonotype with a few counts. This chain links TRBV7-6 with TRBJ2-5; the match to TRBD1 covers 7 bases. The germline gives CDR1 SGHVS, CDR2 FNYEAQ. V shed 4 bases, J shed 5 bases, and the junction held 7 bases outside the gene matches. The CDR3 contains 14 residues. The CDR3 DNA follows: TGTGCCAGCAGCTACACAGGGGTGGGGGAGACCCAGTACTTC. Translation gives CASSYTGVGETQYF.

The table lists this clonotype with many counts. The chain employs TRBV27 and TRBJ2-1, with 9 bases lining up with TRBD2. Germline V gene sequence: CDR1 MNHEY, CDR2 SMNVEV (reference sequence). The junction had 7 bases not matched to a gene; V was cut back by 6 bases and J by 7 bases. This CDR3 spans 14 amino acids. DNA of the CDR3: TGTGCCAGCAGCTGGGGTAGCGGGAGTAATGAGCAGTTCTTC. Amino acid sequence: CASSWGSGSNEQFF.

This clonotype was detected many times. The chain employs TRBV3-1 and TRBJ2-3, with 12 bases aligning to TRBD2. J was trimmed by 4 bases and V by 5 bases; bases with no gene match: 4. CDR3 length: 15 residues. CDR1 is LGHDT, CDR2 YNNKEL, per germline (reference sequence). The CDR3 DNA sequence: TGTGCCAGCAGCACGACTAGCGGGAGTGCAGATACGCAGTATTTT. This codes for CASSTTSGSADTQYF.

The chain joins TRBV5-1 to TRBJ1-4, with a possible D match to TRBD1 (6 bases). CDR1 and CDR2 (germline): SGHRS, YFSETQ. V was clipped by 6 bases and J by 0 bases, with 12 bases between them. This CDR3 is 15 amino acids long. CDR3 loop: CASKRGGTTNEKLFF. The CDR3 bases are TGCGCCAGCAAGCGAGGGGGGACAACTAATGAAAAACTGTTTTTT.

Remarks on this clonotype: A junction boundary mismatches the germline segment, possibly from a read error. The chain is built from TRBV5-5 and TRBJ1-1; D ambiguous. The CDR3 extends over 14 amino acids. CDR1 and CDR2 from the germline V gene are SGHKS and YYEKEE (reference sequence). In nucleotides, the CDR3 is TGTGCCAGCAGCTTAGGGAGGATGAACACTGGAGCTTTCTTT. Translated: CASSLGRMNTGAFF. Combining the CDR3 with reference TRBV5-5 and TRBJ1-1 gives the whole variable domain DAGVTQSPTHLIKTRGQQVTLRCSPISGHKSVSWYQQVLGQGPQFIFQYYEKEERGRGNFPDRFSARQFPNYSSELNVNALLLGDSALYLCASSLGRMNTGAFFGQGTRLTVV.

This clonotype occurred many times. The chain links TRBV12-3 or TRBV12-4 to TRBJ2-7; TRBD2 might be the D (5 bases). Trimming left V 5 bases short and J 7 bases short, with 24 bases between. The CDR3 is 16 residues long. This chain's CDR3 is CASSASFGAASGEQYF. Here the CDR3 DNA reads TGTGCCAGCAGTGCCTCTTTTGGAGCAGCGTCGGGAGAGCAGTACTTC.

V usage is TRBV6-1 and J usage is TRBJ2-1, with 7 bases fitting TRBD1. V lost 6 bases, J lost 3 bases, and 8 bases stayed unmatched. The CDR3 loop spans 15 amino acids. Per germline, CDR1 MNHNS and CDR2 SASEGT. CDR3 in DNA: TGTGCCAGCAGGCATAACAGGGGAGACTACAATGAGCAGTTCTTC. Amino acid sequence: CASRHNRGDYNEQFF.

This clonotype showed up just a few times. A read error may account for a junction end that differs from germline. The V call is TRBV7-9, the J call TRBJ2-7; D might be TRBD2 (5 bases). The CDR3 has 13 residues. Germline-derived CDR1 and CDR2 are SEHNR and FQNEAQ (reference sequence). The CDR3 sequence is CAGSPPGAYEQYF. DNA for the CDR3: TGTGCCGGCAGCCCCCCCGGGGCCTACGAGCAGTACTTC.

This clonotype was detected only a few times. J is TRBJ2-5 and V is TRBV7-3, with TRBD1 as a possible D gene (6 bases). Germline loops: CDR1 SGHTA, CDR2 FQGTGA. The CDR3 has 15 amino acids. Trimming removed 2 bases from V and 4 bases from J, with 14 bases in between. The CDR3 region is CASSLGRGKGETQYF. The CDR3 DNA sequence: TGTGCCAGCAGCTTAGGCAGGGGTAAAGGAGAGACCCAGTACTTC.

The chain employs TRBV10-1 and TRBJ2-2, with 12 positions matching TRBD2. Trimming removed 6 bases from V and 4 bases from J; junction bases left unmatched: 6. The CDR3 runs 16 residues. Germline V CDR1 and CDR2: WNHNN, SYGVQD (reference sequence). The CDR3 region is CASSVRTSGATGELFF. In DNA, the CDR3 is TGCGCCAGCAGCGTCCGGACTAGCGGGGCCACCGGGGAGCTGTTTTTT.

This clonotype was seen ten or more times. The chain uses TRBV7-9 and TRBJ2-7; 11 nucleotides match TRBD2. The germline gives CDR1 SEHNR, CDR2 FQNEAQ (reference sequence). With V trimmed by 5 bases and J by 4 bases, 7 bases remained unmatched. This CDR3 region has 15 residues. Written as DNA, the CDR3 is TGTGCCAGCAGCCCACTAGCGGGAGACCAGTACGAGCAGTACTTC. Translation: CASSPLAGDQYEQYF.

This clonotype was seen a few times. V gene TRBV3-1 combines with J gene TRBJ2-4; D gene unclear. Trimming removed 5 bases at V and 1 base at J, with 15 bases between. Germline V gives CDR1 LGHDT, CDR2 YNNKEL (reference sequence). There are 16 residues in the CDR3. The CDR3 nucleotides read TGTGCCAGCAGCTCAAGGGCCCCTCGGGCCAAAAACATTCAGTACTTC. It codes for CASSSRAPRAKNIQYF.

CDR3 residues: CATSISRERGQYF. The CDR3, as DNA: TGTGCCACCAGCATCTCCCGCGAGAGGGGTCAGTACTTC. The chain uses TRBV15 and TRBJ2-4; D tentatively fits TRBD1 or TRBD2 (5 bases each). Trimming cost V 4 bases and J 12 bases, with 16 bases left between them. The CDR3 spans 13 residues. The germline CDR1 and CDR2 sequences are LNHNV and YYDKDF (reference sequence). Supplemented by reference TRBV15 and TRBJ2-4, the full variable domain reads DAMVIQNPRYQVTQFGKPVTLSCSQTLNHNVMYWYQQKSSQAPKLLFHYYDKDFNNEADTPDNFQSRRPNTSFCFLDIRSPGLGDTAMYLCATSISRERGQYFGAGTRLSVL.

This clonotype has a handful of counts. The rearrangement joins TRBV7-8 to TRBJ2-7, with D tentatively TRBD2 (5 bases). V lost 1 base and J lost 3, with 16 bases in between. This CDR3 spans 16 amino acids. The germline V gene has CDR1 SGHVS and CDR2 FQNEAQ. The CDR3 is CASSLGPPPTSYEQYF. The CDR3 DNA reads TGTGCCAGCAGCTTAGGGCCCCCCCCCACTAGCTACGAGCAGTACTTC.

This clonotype has only a few counts. V usage is TRBV7-2 and J usage is TRBJ2-7; the D gene is possibly TRBD2 (6 bases). Trimming shortened V by 6 bases and J by 3 bases, and 15 bases separated the two germline ends. CDR1 SGHTA and CDR2 FQGNSA come from the germline V gene. This CDR3 has 14 residues. CDR3 residues: CASSLNIGGYEQYF. CDR3 in DNA: TGTGCCAGCAGTCTAAACATCGGGGGCTACGAGCAGTACTTC.

This clonotype was picked up many times. The chain uses TRBV7-9 and TRBJ2-1; D ambiguous. Germline CDR1 is SEHNR and CDR2 is FQNEAQ (reference sequence). V lost 1 base, J lost 10 bases, and 11 bases lay in between. The CDR3 is 13 amino acids. The DNA for the CDR3 is TGTGCCAGCAGCTTAGAACCATCCGGGGAGCAGTTCTTC. Translated, it gives CASSLEPSGEQFF.

This clonotype was found a few times. This chain uses TRBV6-1 with TRBJ2-1; 8 nucleotides agree with TRBD1. Looked up from germline, CDR1 is MNHNS and CDR2 is SASEGT. V shed 2 bases and J 5 bases; nucleotides not matched to a gene: 8. There are 16 residues in the CDR3. The CDR3 DNA reads as TGTGCCAGCAGTGAACGGACAGGGAAACCCAACAATGAGCAGTTCTTC. It encodes CASSERTGKPNNEQFF.

Only a few counts were recorded for this clonotype. V and J are TRBV7-9 and TRBJ2-1, with a possible D match to TRBD1 (5 bases). The V and J ends lost 5 bases and 6 bases respectively, with 17 bases between them. Per germline, CDR1 SEHNR and CDR2 FQNEAQ (reference sequence). The CDR3 is 15 amino acids. The CDR3, as DNA: TGTGCCAGCAGCAGACGGAAGCAGGGCCCCAATGAGCAGTTCTTC. Translating it yields CASSRRKQGPNEQFF.

This clonotype was seen more than once but under ten times. The chain employs TRBV20-1 and TRBJ2-2; 7 bases align to TRBD2. Trimming removed 1 base from V and 4 bases from J; junction bases left unmatched: 6. There are 15 residues in the CDR3. Germline lookup yields CDR1 DFQATT and CDR2 SNEGSKA (reference sequence). The CDR3 DNA is TGCAGTGCTAGAGGGCGGCGGGGGTCCACCGGGGAGCTGTTTTTT. Its translation is CSARGRRGSTGELFF.

This clonotype came up many times. The J gene is TRBJ2-1, the V gene TRBV20-1; 8 bases are shared with TRBD2. The CDR3 is made up of 14 amino acids. CDR1 is DFQATT and CDR2 is SNEGSKA in the germline V gene (reference sequence). J lost 6 bases, V lost 6 bases, and 10 bases had no gene match. CDR3 sequence reads: CSAGRAWGGNEQFF. DNA of the CDR3: TGCAGTGCCGGGAGGGCTTGGGGAGGCAATGAGCAGTTCTTC.

This clonotype has at least ten counts. V gene TRBV27 combines with J gene TRBJ1-5; possible D gene TRBD1, 5 bases. The germline V and J ends were trimmed by 9 bases and 6 bases, with 18 bases remaining between them. Germline CDR1 MNHEY, CDR2 SMNVEV (reference sequence). The CDR3 is made up of 14 amino acids. Here the CDR3 DNA reads TGTGCCAGTCGGAAAACGCAGGGATCTCAGCCCCAGCATTTT. Translating gives CASRKTQGSQPQHF.